This is a list of T cell receptor beta chains from one sample in a study of CD8 T cells in Susac syndrome. MiXCR was run by TCRdb on the immunoSEQ multiplex PCR reads, yielding one entry per CDR3 protein. The table records over 200,000 distinct CDR3 sequences, 95% of them present only once. Specimen: CD4+ T cells from PBMCs. The receptors were sampled from a human donor with multiple sclerosis. Each CDR3 is given with its conserved first and last residue. The order of the fields is clone size, J gene, D gene, V gene, CDR3 length, CDR3 protein, CDR3 DNA. A D gene is named only where the DNA matches it firmly. A row's size may be missing; if present it is once, few, many or a size class.

>.|TRBJ1-6|.|TRBV13|17
CASSLDVGSPGGSTLHF
TGTGCCAGCAGCTTAGACGTAGGCAGCCCGGGGGGTTCCACCCTCCACTTT
>.|TRBJ2-4|.|TRBV27|18
CASSLRAGPGLAKNIQYF
TGTGCCAGCAGTTTGCGGGCGGGGCCGGGTCTAGCCAAAAACATTCAGTACTTC
>.|TRBJ2-4|.|TRBV29-1|12
CSVESVGNIQYF
TGCAGCGTTGAGAGTGTTGGAAACATTCAGTACTTC
>.|TRBJ2-5|.|TRBV18|12
CASCPDGRTQYF
TGTGCCAGCTGCCCGGATGGCCGAACCCAGTACTTC
>once|TRBJ2-1|.|TRBV11-2|13
CASSLRPDNEQFF
TGTGCCAGCAGCTTACGCCCAGACAATGAGCAGTTCTTC
>.|TRBJ2-5|TRBD1|TRBV20-1|13
CSAREGGGETQYF
TGCAGTGCTAGAGAAGGGGGCGGAGAGACCCAGTACTTC
>once|TRBJ2-1|TRBD2|TRBV20-1|17
CSARDSLTSGFYNEQFF
TGCAGTGCTAGAGATTCCCTGACTAGCGGGTTTTACAATGAGCAGTTCTTC
>.|TRBJ1-1|TRBD1|TRBV2|15
CASSNYRGFNTEAFF
TGTGCCAGCAGTAATTACAGGGGCTTTAACACTGAAGCTTTCTTT
>.|TRBJ1-1|TRBD1|TRBV20-1|15
CSARPTGGLNTEAFF
TGCAGTGCTAGGCCGACAGGGGGCTTGAACACTGAAGCTTTCTTT
>.|TRBJ2-7|TRBD1|TRBV5-4|16
CASSLLRQGSPYEQYF
TGTGCCAGCAGCTTACTCAGACAGGGGAGTCCTTACGAGCAGTACTTC
>.|TRBJ2-3|TRBD2|TRBV20-1|17
CSAWTSGGAMGTDTQYF
TGCAGTGCCTGGACTAGCGGGGGGGCGATGGGCACAGATACGCAGTATTTT
>.|TRBJ2-3|TRBD1|TRBV10-3|14
CAITGQGGTDTQYF
TGTGCCATCACCGGACAGGGCGGGACAGATACGCAGTATTTT
>.|TRBJ1-4|.|TRBV29-1|13
CSAERQDGEKLFF
TGCAGCGCCGAAAGACAGGACGGTGAAAAACTGTTTTTT
>.|TRBJ2-1|.|TRBV20-1|12
CSGTSGNREQFF
TGCAGTGGCACATCAGGGAATCGTGAGCAGTTCTTC
>.|TRBJ1-2|.|TRBV29-1|14
CSVEGFVANYGYTF
TGCAGCGTCGAAGGATTCGTAGCTAACTATGGCTACACCTTC
>.|TRBJ2-5|.|TRBV20-1|14
CSASPGTTEETQYF
TGCAGTGCTTCACCCGGGACAACTGAAGAGACCCAGTACTTC
>.|TRBJ2-1|TRBD1|TRBV30|14
CAWGDSPTYNEQFF
TGTGCCTGGGGGGACAGCCCAACCTACAATGAGCAGTTCTTC
>.|TRBJ2-1|TRBD2|TRBV20-1|17
CSARGRLAGALGNEQFF
TGCAGTGCTAGGGGGAGACTAGCGGGGGCCCTTGGGAATGAGCAGTTCTTC
>.|TRBJ2-3|TRBD2|TRBV20-1|17
CSARLPLRGVSTDTQYF
TGCAGTGCTAGACTTCCCCTGCGGGGGGTTAGCACAGATACGCAGTATTTT
>.|TRBJ1-2|.|TRBV2|9
CASSEGYTF
TGTGCCAGCAGTGAGGGCTACACCTTC
>.|TRBJ1-2|.|TRBV20-1|15
CSARGYTANLYGYTF
TGCAGTGCTAGAGGATATACAGCGAACTTATATGGCTACACCTTC
>.|TRBJ1-1|.|TRBV7-9|14
CASSLWRQGGEAFF
TGTGCCAGCAGCTTATGGCGTCAAGGAGGTGAAGCTTTCTTT
>.|TRBJ1-2|TRBD1|TRBV30|13
CAWSGTGVGGYTF
TGTGCCTGGAGTGGTACAGGGGTAGGAGGCTACACCTTC
>.|TRBJ2-1|.|TRBV3-1|12
CASSQEGNEQFF
TGTGCCAGCAGCCAGGAAGGGAATGAGCAGTTCTTC
>.|TRBJ1-5|.|TRBV12-3/TRBV12-4|14
CASTYYGRNQPQHF
TGTGCCAGCACCTACTACGGGCGCAATCAGCCCCAGCATTTT
>once|TRBJ2-3|.|TRBV9|14
CDSSFQARTDTQYF
TGTGACAGCAGCTTCCAGGCGCGCACAGATACGCAGTATTTT
>.|TRBJ2-7|.|TRBV29-1|12
CSVSTGSYEQYF
TGCAGCGTTTCCACAGGGTCCTACGAGCAGTACTTC
>.|TRBJ2-7|.|TRBV2|15
CASSDRRTHDLEQYF
TGTGCCAGCAGTGATCGGAGGACTCACGATTTAGAGCAGTACTTC
>.|TRBJ2-7|.|TRBV29-1|11
CSVFRQYEQYF
TGCAGCGTTTTCAGACAGTACGAGCAGTACTTC
>.|TRBJ2-1|TRBD1|TRBV12-5|16
CASGLITGGLNNEQFF
TGTGCTAGTGGTTTGATAACAGGGGGCCTGAACAATGAGCAGTTCTTC
>.|TRBJ1-6|.|TRBV30|14
CAWSPHGVSSPLHF
TGTGCCTGGAGCCCCCATGGAGTTAGTTCACCCCTCCACTTT
>.|TRBJ1-2|.|TRBV15|12
CATSRRDSRYTF
TGTGCCACCAGCAGACGAGACAGCCGCTACACCTTC
>.|TRBJ1-6|.|TRBV4-2|14
CASSQEQVDSPLHF
TGTGCCAGCAGCCAAGAGCAGGTCGATTCACCCCTCCACTTT
>.|TRBJ1-2|.|TRBV6-6|14
CASRALQGYYGYTF
TGTGCCAGCAGGGCGCTTCAAGGGTACTATGGCTACACCTTC
>.|TRBJ2-2|.|TRBV9|16
CASTPRLVSNTGELFF
TGTGCCAGCACCCCCCGACTGGTTTCGAACACCGGGGAGCTGTTTTTT
>.|TRBJ2-7|TRBD1|TRBV5-6|14
CASSRTGGFYEQYF
TGTGCCAGCTCGAGAACAGGGGGCTTCTACGAGCAGTACTTC
>.|TRBJ1-1|.|TRBV30|14
CAWTPRQGNTEAFF
TGTGCCTGGACTCCTCGTCAGGGGAACACTGAAGCTTTCTTT
>.|TRBJ1-1|.|TRBV11-2|15
CASSLVTGPGTEAFF
TGTGCCAGCAGCTTAGTTACAGGCCCGGGGACTGAAGCTTTCTTT
>.|TRBJ1-5|.|TRBV12-3/TRBV12-4|12
CASRDSNQPQHF
TGTGCCAGCAGGGATAGCAATCAGCCCCAGCATTTT
>.|TRBJ2-7|TRBD1|TRBV4-1|14
CASSQNDRGYEQYF
TGCGCCAGCAGCCAAAATGACAGGGGTTACGAGCAGTACTTC
>.|TRBJ2-5|TRBD2|TRBV20-1|13
CSAPGLAGETQYF
TGCAGTGCTCCGGGACTAGCGGGGGAGACCCAGTACTTC
>.|TRBJ1-2|TRBD1|TRBV7-2|14
CASSARTGGQGYTF
TGTGCCAGCAGCGCCCGGACAGGGGGGCAAGGCTACACCTTC
>.|TRBJ2-2|.|TRBV6-6|13
CASRGGNTGELFF
TGTGCCAGCAGAGGTGGGAACACCGGGGAGCTGTTTTTT
>.|TRBJ1-5|.|TRBV20-1|15
CSARNRTAINQPQHF
TGCAGTGCTAGAAACAGGACAGCTATTAATCAGCCCCAGCATTTT
>.|TRBJ2-1|.|TRBV12-3/TRBV12-4|14
CASSLTATEGEQFF
TGTGCCAGCAGTTTAACGGCAACGGAGGGTGAGCAGTTCTTC
>.|TRBJ1-6|.|TRBV30|13
CAWSLQHNSPLHF
TGTGCCTGGAGTCTCCAACATAATTCACCCCTCCACTTT
>.|TRBJ2-7|TRBD1|TRBV29-1|15
CSVEEPDRGTYEQYF
TGCAGCGTTGAAGAACCGGACAGGGGAACCTACGAGCAGTACTTC
>.|TRBJ2-1|.|TRBV7-3|13
CASTFPGAHEQFF
TGTGCCAGCACATTCCCCGGGGCCCATGAGCAGTTCTTC
>.|TRBJ1-2|.|TRBV7-3|14
CASSLKGDGYGYTF
TGTGCCAGCAGCTTAAAGGGGGATGGATATGGCTACACCTTC
>.|TRBJ1-2|.|TRBV25-1|11
CASTGPYGYTF
TGTGCCAGCACGGGACCCTATGGCTACACCTTC